These 20 T cell receptor beta chains share one sample of origin, sequenced in a study of a mutant IDH1 vaccine in newly diagnosed glioma. Noted time point: week 11, during vaccination. What each vaccine dose contained was 300 ug of mutant IDH1 20-mer peptide, accompanied by topical imiquimod. These TCRs are of unknown antigen specificity. This table comes from immunoSEQ multiplex PCR, and its TCRdb copy is limited to in-frame clones, with some not included. The data show around 120,000 clones, around four fifths seen once. Sequenced material: PBMCs, taken from a glioma patient whose treatment included an IDH1 peptide vaccine. All receptors come from a man between 35 and 55 years old with glioma.

The chain has TRBV7-2 and TRBJ2-2, with D perhaps matching TRBD1 or TRBD2 (5 bases each). Deletions cut 7 bases from V and 1 base from J, with 13 bases between. The CDR3 runs to 15 residues. The V gene's germline CDR1 is SGHTA and CDR2 FQGNSA. This chain's CDR3 is CASTLRGGNTGELFF. The CDR3 DNA is TGTGCCAGCACTCTCCGTGGGGGGAACACCGGGGAGCTGTTTTTT. Full variable domain (missing parts from reference TRBV7-2 and TRBJ2-2): GAGVSQSPSNKVTEKGKDVELRCDPISGHTALYWYRQSLGQGLEFLIYFQGNSAPDKSGLPSDRFSAERTGGSVSTLTIQRTQQEDSAVYLCASTLRGGNTGELFFGEGSRLTVL.

This rearrangement joins TRBV7-9 to TRBJ2-3; TRBD2 is a possible D gene (5 bases). The V end lost 4 bases, the J end lost 0 bases, and 5 bases lay between the germline ends. CDR1 is SEHNR, CDR2 FQNEAQ, per germline (reference sequence). The CDR3 is 13 residues long. The CDR3 reads CASSWTSTDTQYF. DNA of the CDR3: TGTGCCAGCAGCTGGACTAGCACAGATACGCAGTATTTT.

The J gene is TRBJ1-5, the V gene TRBV18; D gene ambiguous. CDR1 and CDR2 (germline): KGHSH, LQKENI. The CDR3 sequence is 13 residues long. Trimming left V 4 bases short and J 6 bases short, with 10 bases between. The CDR3 reads CASSLATGQPQHF. CDR3 DNA: TGTGCCAGCTCACTAGCTACGGGTCAGCCCCAGCATTTT.

The chain links TRBV5-4 to TRBJ1-1; TRBD1 is a possible D gene (5 bases). Per the germline V gene, CDR1 is SGHNT and CDR2 is YYREEE (reference sequence). This CDR3 has 15 residues. V was clipped by 4 bases and J by 1 base, with 14 bases between them. Here the CDR3 reads CASSGGRAGNTEAFF. The CDR3 nucleotides read TGTGCCAGCAGCGGAGGCAGGGCGGGGAACACTGAAGCTTTCTTT.

The chain couples TRBV10-3 to TRBJ2-2, with a possible D match to TRBD1 (6 bases). The ends were cut back, 7 bases at V and 0 bases at J, with 9 bases in the middle. Looked up from germline, CDR1 is ENHRY and CDR2 is SYGVKD. The CDR3 sequence is 14 residues long. The CDR3 here is CAITTGSNTGELFF. Here the CDR3 DNA reads TGTGCCATCACGACAGGATCGAACACCGGGGAGCTGTTTTTT.

The chain combines TRBV19 with TRBJ2-4, with D perhaps assigned TRBD1 or TRBD2 (5 bases each). In germline, CDR1 is LNHDA, CDR2 SQIVND (reference sequence). V dropped 1 base and J dropped 9 bases, with 13 bases sitting between them. The CDR3 runs 14 residues. The CDR3 nucleotides are TGTGCCAGTAGTATAGGCAGGGACCGGAGCATTCAGTACTTC. Translation: CASSIGRDRSIQYF.

The chain recombines TRBV11-1 with TRBJ2-7; 9 nucleotides match TRBD2. This CDR3 region has 15 residues. With 6 bases clipped from V and 3 bases from J, the junction kept 9 bases outside the gene matches. The germline V gene has CDR1 SGHAT and CDR2 FQDESV (reference sequence). The CDR3 is CASSLTSGLGYEQYF. In nucleotides, the CDR3 is TGTGCCAGCAGTTTAACTAGCGGGCTTGGCTACGAGCAGTACTTC.

The chain couples TRBV5-1 to TRBJ1-1, with D perhaps TRBD1 (6 bases). The germline V and J ends were trimmed by 5 bases and 1 base, with 9 bases remaining between them. This CDR3 is built from 13 residues. CDR1 is SGHRS, CDR2 YFSETQ, per germline. The CDR3, as DNA: TGCGCCAGCAGGGCGACAGGGAACACTGAAGCTTTCTTT. Translating gives CASRATGNTEAFF.

V usage is TRBV30 and J usage is TRBJ2-5, with D unclear. The V end lost 2 bases, the J end lost 1 base, and 5 bases lay between the germline ends. Germline assignment: CDR1 GTSNPN and CDR2 SVGIG (reference sequence). CDR3 length: 12 residues. CDR3 in DNA: TGTGCCTGGAGTCCCCTCCAAGAGACCCAGTACTTC. Translated, it gives CAWSPLQETQYF.

V gene TRBV6-1 combines with J gene TRBJ1-3; D remains unclear. Germline values: CDR1 MNHNS, CDR2 SASEGT. V lost 4 bases, J lost 0 bases, and 10 bases lay in between. CDR3 length: 15 amino acids. The CDR3 protein is CASSVDPSSGNTIYF. The CDR3 coding sequence is TGTGCCAGCAGTGTAGACCCCTCCTCTGGAAACACCATATATTTT.

This chain joins TRBV7-6 and TRBJ1-1; tentative D call: TRBD1 (6 bases). This CDR3 is 15 amino acids long. Germline CDR1 SGHVS, CDR2 FNYEAQ. Trimming took 5 bases from V and 1 from J, leaving 14 bases between them. The CDR3 protein is CASSREGHANTEAFF. The CDR3 DNA reads TGTGCCAGCAGCCGAGAGGGACATGCGAACACTGAAGCTTTCTTT.

The CDR3 protein is CASSLGDREAYEQYF. The CDR3 DNA sequence: TGTGCCAGCAGCTTAGGGGACAGGGAAGCCTACGAGCAGTACTTC. The V call is TRBV7-3, the J call TRBJ2-7; 9 nucleotides agree with TRBD1. The germline V gene encodes CDR1 SGHTA and CDR2 FQGTGA. The V segment lost 2 bases and the J segment 2 bases; nucleotides outside the gene matches: 4. This CDR3 comprises 15 residues.

V gene TRBV27 combines with J gene TRBJ2-3, with 8 positions matching TRBD1. J lost 2 bases, V lost 4 bases, and 2 bases had no gene match. CDR1 is MNHEY and CDR2 is SMNVEV in the germline V gene (reference sequence). The CDR3 length is 14 residues. The CDR3 nucleotides are TGTGCCAGCAGTTGGACAGGGATCACAGATACGCAGTATTTT. Protein sequence: CASSWTGITDTQYF.

The J gene is TRBJ2-3, the V gene TRBV15, with D perhaps matching TRBD2 (5 bases). This CDR3 contains 18 residues. V lost 1 base and J 0 bases, leaving 17 bases between the germline ends. Germline assignment: CDR1 LNHNV and CDR2 YYDKDF (reference sequence). The CDR3 bases are TGTGCCACCAGCAGAGGAGGGCTAGCTGGAACTAGCACAGATACGCAGTATTTT. Its translation is CATSRGGLAGTSTDTQYF.

This chain uses TRBV5-4 with TRBJ2-7; TRBD2 agrees at 7 bases. This CDR3 is 15 amino acids long. Germline assignment: CDR1 SGHNT and CDR2 YYREEE (reference sequence). V was clipped by 1 base and J by 2 bases; unmatched bases: 6. The CDR3 sequence is CASSLQSSGPYEQYF. CDR3 sequence (DNA): TGTGCCAGCAGCTTGCAGTCTAGCGGACCCTACGAGCAGTACTTC.

The chain combines TRBV23-1 with TRBJ2-5; D may be TRBD1 or TRBD2 (5 bases each). TRBV23-1 is assigned to the ORF class and has an uncertain function. The length of the CDR3 is 16 residues. The V end lost 0 bases, the J end lost 3 bases, and 14 bases lay between the germline ends. CDR3 loop: CASSQSVGARKETQYF. CDR3 DNA sequence: TGCGCCAGCAGTCAATCGGTCGGGGCGAGGAAAGAGACCCAGTACTTC.

The V gene is TRBV29-1, the J gene TRBJ2-1; TRBD2 agrees at 7 bases. CDR1 is SQVTM and CDR2 is ANQGSEA in the germline V gene. The CDR3 sequence is 14 residues long. The trim removed 7 bases at V and 0 bases at J, leaving 6 bases unmatched. CDR3 bases: TGCAGCGGAGCGGGGCCTAGCTCCTACAATGAGCAGTTCTTC. Its protein product is CSGAGPSSYNEQFF.

With respect to this clone: The same CDR3 also results from other DNA sequences found in this sample. The chain links TRBV4-3 to TRBJ2-6; D may be TRBD2 (5 bases). This CDR3 comprises 15 residues. Looked up from germline, CDR1 is LGHNA and CDR2 is YSLEER. Trimming left V 0 bases short and J 3 bases short, with 6 bases between. CDR3 sequence (DNA): TGCGCCAGCAGCCAAGAGGGGAGTGGGGCCAACGTCCTGACTTTC. This gives the protein CASSQEGSGANVLTF.

The chain carries TRBV5-4 and TRBJ1-2; tentative D call: TRBD1 (6 bases). Germline V gene data show CDR1 as SGHNT and CDR2 as YYREEE (reference sequence). The CDR3 is 16 amino acids. V lost 0 bases to trimming and J lost 1 base, with 13 bases between them. As DNA, the CDR3 is TGTGCCAGCAGCTTGGCCGGGGGGCTAGGTAACTATGGCTACACCTTC. Its protein product is CASSLAGGLGNYGYTF.

This clone appeared a single time. The rearrangement links TRBV30 to TRBJ2-2; D is perhaps TRBD1 (5 bases). Trimming cost V 4 bases and J 1 base, with 10 bases left between them. The germline V gene has CDR1 GTSNPN and CDR2 SVGIG (reference sequence). The CDR3 spans 14 residues. This chain's CDR3 is CAWTPGWNTGELFF. As DNA, the CDR3 is TGTGCCTGGACCCCAGGGTGGAACACCGGGGAGCTGTTTTTT.